The rows below give T cell receptor beta chains drawn from one sample of a study of blood T cell repertoires in COVID-19. The method was immunoSEQ multiplex PCR; TCRdb's version includes in-frame clones alone and lacks a portion of them. The top ten hold 5.5% to 6.5% of the sample, which has some 240,000 clones, about 89% seen once. The material sequenced was peripheral blood. Receptors were obtained from a man between 60 and 75 years old who had recovered from COVID-19. CDR3s include the opening cysteine and the closing phenylalanine or tryptophan. Fields, in order: J gene, D gene, clone size, V gene, CDR3 protein, CDR3 DNA. D genes are given only for firm matches. Clone size appears in some rows only: once, few, many, or a class for an expanded clone.

j_gene: TRBJ1-1; d_gene: -; abundance: once; v_gene: TRBV3-1/TRBV3-2; CDR3aa: CASSFRGFLAEAFF; CDR3nt: TGTGCCAGCAGCTTCAGGGGTTTCCTGGCTGAAGCTTTCTTT
j_gene: TRBJ2-7; d_gene: -; abundance: -; v_gene: TRBV5-6; CDR3aa: CASSSPGVYYEQYF; CDR3nt: TGTGCCAGCAGCAGCCCAGGGGTTTACTACGAGCAGTACTTC
j_gene: TRBJ1-1; d_gene: TRBD1; abundance: -; v_gene: TRBV6-6; CDR3aa: CASSYFAGGLGTEAFF; CDR3nt: TGTGCCAGCAGTTACTTTGCAGGGGGCCTGGGTACTGAAGCTTTCTTT
j_gene: TRBJ1-1; d_gene: -; abundance: -; v_gene: TRBV9; CDR3aa: CASSVVAGSTEAFF; CDR3nt: TGTGCCAGCAGCGTAGTGGCAGGGTCCACTGAAGCTTTCTTT
j_gene: TRBJ2-3; d_gene: TRBD2; abundance: -; v_gene: TRBV7-3; CDR3aa: CASSQPGLAASTQYF; CDR3nt: TGTGCCAGCAGCCAACCGGGACTAGCCGCTAGTACGCAGTATTTT
j_gene: TRBJ2-5; d_gene: TRBD1; abundance: -; v_gene: TRBV6-5; CDR3aa: CASRAGTGKAETQYF; CDR3nt: TGTGCCAGCAGGGCCGGGACAGGGAAGGCGGAGACCCAGTACTTC
j_gene: TRBJ1-1; d_gene: TRBD1; abundance: -; v_gene: TRBV28; CDR3aa: CASSFPGQGARTEAFF; CDR3nt: TGTGCCAGCAGTTTCCCCGGGCAGGGGGCGCGCACTGAAGCTTTCTTT
j_gene: TRBJ2-7; d_gene: -; abundance: -; v_gene: TRBV7-2; CDR3aa: CASSILVTYEQYF; CDR3nt: TGTGCCAGCAGCATACTGGTTACCTACGAGCAGTACTTC
j_gene: TRBJ1-1; d_gene: -; abundance: -; v_gene: TRBV19; CDR3aa: CASSIIAGTTTEAFF; CDR3nt: TGTGCCAGTAGTATAATTGCCGGGACAACCACTGAAGCTTTCTTT
j_gene: TRBJ2-7; d_gene: TRBD2; abundance: -; v_gene: TRBV6-5; CDR3aa: CASTQSGTAYEQYF; CDR3nt: TGTGCCAGCACACAGAGCGGGACCGCCTACGAGCAGTACTTC
j_gene: TRBJ2-2; d_gene: -; abundance: -; v_gene: TRBV19; CDR3aa: CASRFDSFTGELFF; CDR3nt: TGTGCCAGTAGATTTGACTCATTCACCGGGGAGCTGTTTTTT
j_gene: TRBJ1-2; d_gene: -; abundance: -; v_gene: TRBV25-1; CDR3aa: CASSEYKSGRYGYTF; CDR3nt: TGTGCCAGCAGTGAATATAAGTCGGGAAGGTATGGCTACACCTTC
j_gene: TRBJ1-2; d_gene: -; abundance: -; v_gene: TRBV13; CDR3aa: CASSLRTFNYGYTF; CDR3nt: TGTGCCAGCAGCCTCCGGACATTTAACTATGGCTACACCTTC
j_gene: TRBJ1-5; d_gene: -; abundance: -; v_gene: TRBV27; CDR3aa: CASRMQGNQPQHF; CDR3nt: TGTGCCAGCAGAATGCAGGGCAATCAGCCCCAGCATTTT
j_gene: TRBJ1-1; d_gene: TRBD1; abundance: -; v_gene: TRBV20-1; CDR3aa: CSAPNTGDAFF; CDR3nt: TGCAGTGCGCCAAATACAGGGGACGCTTTCTTT
j_gene: TRBJ1-2; d_gene: TRBD1; abundance: -; v_gene: TRBV7-8; CDR3aa: CASSLADRVGYGYTF; CDR3nt: TGTGCCAGCAGCTTAGCGGACAGGGTCGGCTATGGCTACACCTTC
j_gene: TRBJ2-7; d_gene: TRBD1; abundance: -; v_gene: TRBV5-1; CDR3aa: CASRPDRGYEQYF; CDR3nt: TGCGCCAGCAGACCCGACAGGGGTTACGAGCAGTACTTC
j_gene: TRBJ2-3; d_gene: TRBD1; abundance: -; v_gene: TRBV10-3; CDR3aa: CAISDRGREDTQYF; CDR3nt: TGTGCCATCAGTGACAGGGGGCGTGAAGATACGCAGTATTTT
j_gene: TRBJ1-1; d_gene: -; abundance: -; v_gene: TRBV18; CDR3aa: CASSPWGGGSTEAFF; CDR3nt: TGTGCCAGCTCACCCTGGGGCGGGGGGAGCACTGAAGCTTTCTTT
j_gene: TRBJ2-1; d_gene: TRBD1; abundance: -; v_gene: TRBV29-1; CDR3aa: CSTRTGNNEQFF; CDR3nt: TGCAGCACCAGGACAGGGAACAATGAGCAGTTCTTC
j_gene: TRBJ1-2; d_gene: -; abundance: -; v_gene: TRBV19; CDR3aa: CASSILLSNYGYTF; CDR3nt: TGTGCCAGTAGTATTCTTTTGTCTAACTATGGCTACACCTTC
j_gene: TRBJ2-6; d_gene: -; abundance: -; v_gene: TRBV7-9; CDR3aa: CASSRNLAANSGANVLTF; CDR3nt: TGTGCCAGCAGCCGCAATCTAGCAGCCAACTCTGGGGCCAACGTCCTGACTTTC
j_gene: TRBJ2-1; d_gene: -; abundance: -; v_gene: TRBV6-5; CDR3aa: CASSSGLRNEQFF; CDR3nt: TGTGCCAGCAGCTCAGGTCTCAGGAATGAGCAGTTCTTC
j_gene: TRBJ2-7; d_gene: TRBD2; abundance: -; v_gene: TRBV7-9; CDR3aa: CASSSGTTSEQYF; CDR3nt: TGTGCCAGCAGCTCAGGGACTACCTCCGAGCAGTACTTC
j_gene: TRBJ2-7; d_gene: -; abundance: -; v_gene: TRBV18; CDR3aa: CASSPPSVYEQYF; CDR3nt: TGTGCCAGCTCACCACCGAGCGTCTACGAGCAGTACTTC
j_gene: TRBJ2-1; d_gene: TRBD1; abundance: -; v_gene: TRBV11-2; CDR3aa: CASSLRTGPYNEQFF; CDR3nt: TGTGCCAGCAGCCTAAGGACAGGGCCATACAATGAGCAGTTCTTC